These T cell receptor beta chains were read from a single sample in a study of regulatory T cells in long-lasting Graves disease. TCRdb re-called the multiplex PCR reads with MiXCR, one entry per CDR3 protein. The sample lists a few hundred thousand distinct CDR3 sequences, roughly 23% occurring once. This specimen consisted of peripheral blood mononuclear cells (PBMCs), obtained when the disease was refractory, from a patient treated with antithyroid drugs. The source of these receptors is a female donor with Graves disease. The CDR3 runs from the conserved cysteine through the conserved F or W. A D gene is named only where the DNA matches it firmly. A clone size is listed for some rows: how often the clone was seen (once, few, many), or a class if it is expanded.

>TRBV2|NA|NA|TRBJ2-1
CASSERGANSYNEQFF
TGTGCCAGCAGTGAAAGGGGTGCAAACTCCTACAATGAGCAGTTCTTC
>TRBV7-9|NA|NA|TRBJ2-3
CASSEPTLGDETQYF
TGTGCCAGCAGCGAACCGACTTTGGGGGATGAGACGCAGTATTTT
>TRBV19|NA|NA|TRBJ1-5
CASSPPRGGAQPQHF
TGTGCCAGTAGTCCCCCAAGGGGGGGTGCTCAGCCCCAGCATTTT
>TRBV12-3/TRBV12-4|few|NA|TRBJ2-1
CASRTTRQQFF
TGTGCCAGCAGGACAACTAGGCAGCAGTTCTTC
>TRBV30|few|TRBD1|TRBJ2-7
CAWSEQGPYEQYF
TGTGCCTGGAGTGAACAGGGGCCCTACGAGCAGTACTTC
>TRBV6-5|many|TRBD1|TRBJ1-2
CASSYSTGQIDGYTF
TGTGCCAGCAGTTACTCGACGGGACAGATCGATGGCTACACCTTC
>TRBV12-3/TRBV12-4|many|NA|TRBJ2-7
CASSSGPDYEQYF
TGTGCCAGCAGTTCGGGACCGGACTACGAGCAGTACTTC
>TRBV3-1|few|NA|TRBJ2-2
CASSQWYSDTGELFF
TGTGCCAGCAGCCAATGGTATAGCGACACCGGGGAGCTGTTTTTT
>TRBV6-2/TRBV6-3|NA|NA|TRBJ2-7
CASSSPGTTTYEQYF
TGTGCCAGCAGTTCCCCCGGGACGACCACTTACGAGCAGTACTTC
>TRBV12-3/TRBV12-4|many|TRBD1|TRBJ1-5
CASRGGVGQPQHF
TGTGCCAGCAGAGGGGGCGTCGGTCAGCCCCAGCATTTT
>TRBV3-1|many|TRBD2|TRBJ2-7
CASSQEGTSEAYEQYF
TGTGCCAGCAGCCAAGAGGGCACTAGCGAAGCCTACGAGCAGTACTTC
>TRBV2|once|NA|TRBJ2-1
CASSGDYNEQFF
TGTGCCAGCAGTGGGGACTACAATGAGCAGTTCTTC
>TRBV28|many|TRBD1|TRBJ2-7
CASSWDRVGEQYF
TGTGCCAGCAGTTGGGACAGGGTAGGCGAGCAGTACTTC
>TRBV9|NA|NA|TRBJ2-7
CASSGDPSSEQYF
TGTGCCAGCAGCGGTGACCCCTCGTCCGAGCAGTACTTC
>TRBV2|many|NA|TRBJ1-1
CASSVRTNTEAFF
TGTGCCAGCAGTGTACGGACGAACACTGAAGCTTTCTTT
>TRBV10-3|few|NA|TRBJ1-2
CAISDQGGVSGYTF
TGTGCCATCAGTGACCAAGGGGGGGTCAGTGGCTACACCTTC
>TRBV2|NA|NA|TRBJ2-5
CASSTREGGFGGGETQYF
TGTGCCAGCAGCACCCGCGAAGGCGGTTTCGGGGGCGGGGAGACCCAGTACTTC
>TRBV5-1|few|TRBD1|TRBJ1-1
CASSSLQGGNTEAFF
TGCGCCAGCAGCTCGCTTCAGGGGGGCAACACTGAAGCTTTCTTT
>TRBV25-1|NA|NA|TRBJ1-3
CASSEWNRASSGNTIYF
TGTGCCAGCAGTGAATGGAACAGGGCGAGCTCTGGAAACACCATATATTTT
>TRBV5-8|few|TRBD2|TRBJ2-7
CASRLAGGPGEQYF
TGTGCCAGCCGACTAGCGGGAGGTCCAGGCGAGCAGTACTTC
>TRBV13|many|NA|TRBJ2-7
CASSLGTYPALEQYF
TGTGCCAGCAGCCTTGGAACCTATCCAGCGCTCGAGCAGTACTTC
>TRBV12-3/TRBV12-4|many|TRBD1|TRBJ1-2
CASSTGGSYGYTF
TGTGCCAGCAGTACAGGGGGCTCCTATGGCTACACCTTC
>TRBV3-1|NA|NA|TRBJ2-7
CASSQERADDGTSYEQYF
TGTGCCAGCAGCCAAGAGCGGGCTGATGACGGAACTTCCTACGAGCAGTACTTC
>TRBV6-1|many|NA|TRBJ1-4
CASSSTGLNEKLFF
TGTGCCAGCAGTTCTACGGGCCTTAATGAAAAACTGTTTTTT
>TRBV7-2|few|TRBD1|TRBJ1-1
CASSLDMDRGNTEAFF
TGTGCCAGCAGCTTAGACATGGACAGGGGGAACACTGAAGCTTTCTTT
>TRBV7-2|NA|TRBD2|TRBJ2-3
CASSSLAGVGDTQYF
TGTGCCAGCAGCTCCCTAGCGGGAGTGGGAGATACGCAGTATTTT
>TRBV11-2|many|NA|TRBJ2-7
CASSLYRDPTSYEQYF
TGTGCCAGCAGCTTGTACCGGGACCCCACATCCTACGAGCAGTACTTC
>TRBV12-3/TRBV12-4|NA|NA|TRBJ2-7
CASRTGGRYEQYF
TGTGCCAGCAGGACTGGGGGCCGCTACGAGCAGTACTTC
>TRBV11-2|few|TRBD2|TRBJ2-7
CASSLEVAGTYEQYF
TGTGCCAGCAGCTTAGAGGTAGCGGGAACCTACGAGCAGTACTTC
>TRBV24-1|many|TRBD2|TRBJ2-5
CATSDTSGKSETQYF
TGTGCCACCAGTGATACTAGCGGGAAGTCGGAGACCCAGTACTTC
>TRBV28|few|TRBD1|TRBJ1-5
CASSEPGQIRNQPQHF
TGTGCCAGCAGTGAACCGGGACAGATACGCAATCAGCCCCAGCATTTT
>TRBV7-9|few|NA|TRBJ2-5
CASSLALGPQETQYF
TGTGCCAGCAGCTTAGCGCTAGGCCCACAAGAGACCCAGTACTTC
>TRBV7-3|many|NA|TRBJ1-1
CASSVTGSNTEAFF
TGTGCCAGCAGCGTAACAGGGTCGAACACTGAAGCTTTCTTT
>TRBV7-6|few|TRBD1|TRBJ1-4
CASSLKGGQGNEKLFF
TGTGCCAGCAGCTTAAAGGGGGGACAGGGTAATGAAAAACTGTTTTTT
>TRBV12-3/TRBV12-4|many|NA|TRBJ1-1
CASSLFRSNTEAFF
TGTGCCAGCAGTTTATTCCGGTCAAACACTGAAGCTTTCTTT
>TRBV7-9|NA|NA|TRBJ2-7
CASSPSGTPPYEQYF
TGTGCCAGCAGCCCTTCCGGGACCCCTCCCTACGAGCAGTACTTC
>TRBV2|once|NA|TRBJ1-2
CASNLDSNYGYTF
TGTGCCAGCAACCTTGACAGTAACTATGGCTACACCTTC
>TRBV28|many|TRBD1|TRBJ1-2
CASSETSVQGILGYTF
TGTGCCAGCAGTGAAACTTCCGTACAGGGGATATTAGGCTACACCTTC
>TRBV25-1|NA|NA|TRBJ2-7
CASSGDGFSYEQYF
TGTGCCAGCAGTGGGGACGGCTTCTCCTACGAGCAGTACTTC
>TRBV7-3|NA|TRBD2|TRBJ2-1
CASSFGGSPTNEQFF
TGTGCCAGCAGCTTCGGCGGGAGTCCCACCAATGAGCAGTTCTTC
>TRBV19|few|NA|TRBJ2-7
CASSLQLDYEQYF
TGTGCCAGTAGTCTACAGTTAGACTACGAGCAGTACTTC
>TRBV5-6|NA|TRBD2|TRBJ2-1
CASSLAGGRWLNEQFF
TGTGCCAGCAGCTTGGCCGGCGGGAGATGGTTGAATGAGCAGTTCTTC
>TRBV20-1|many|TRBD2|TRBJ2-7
CSARGTSGYEQYF
TGCAGTGCTAGAGGAACTAGCGGATACGAGCAGTACTTC
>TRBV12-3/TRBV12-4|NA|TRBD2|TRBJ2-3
CASSYQAGDRTDTQYF
TGTGCCAGCAGTTATCAAGCGGGAGACCGCACAGATACGCAGTATTTT
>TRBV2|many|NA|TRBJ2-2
CASRWDIYTGELFF
TGTGCCAGCAGGTGGGACATTTACACCGGGGAGCTGTTTTTT
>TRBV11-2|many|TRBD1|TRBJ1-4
CASSVGTGGVGEKLFF
TGTGCCAGCAGCGTCGGGACAGGGGGCGTTGGTGAAAAACTGTTTTTT
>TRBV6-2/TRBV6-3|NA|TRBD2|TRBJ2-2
CASTEAPSGTSVMTGGLFF
TGTGCCAGCACCGAGGCCCCCTCCGGGACTAGCGTGATGACCGGGGGGCTGTTTTTT
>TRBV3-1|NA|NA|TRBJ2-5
CASSRKSGQPWETQYF
TGTGCCAGCAGCCGTAAGTCTGGCCAACCCTGGGAGACCCAGTACTTC
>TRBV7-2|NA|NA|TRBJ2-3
CASSPSASDTQYF
TGTGCCAGCAGCCCGAGTGCTAGCGATACGCAGTATTTT
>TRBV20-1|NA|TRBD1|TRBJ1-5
CSARETGEWNQPQHF
TGCAGTGCTAGAGAGACAGGGGAATGGAATCAGCCCCAGCATTTT
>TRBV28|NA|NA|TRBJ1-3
CASTTMGGDTIYF
TGTGCCAGCACAACCATGGGGGGGGACACCATATATTTT
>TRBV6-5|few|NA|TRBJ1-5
CASSSGVGDNQPQHF
TGTGCCAGCAGTTCTGGGGTGGGGGACAATCAGCCCCAGCATTTT
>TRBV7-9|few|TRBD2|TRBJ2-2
CASSYTSGRATGELFF
TGTGCCAGCAGCTATACTAGCGGGAGGGCTACCGGGGAGCTGTTTTTT
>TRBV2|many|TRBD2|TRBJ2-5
CASRAGTSGRGSETQYF
TGTGCCAGCAGGGCCGGGACTAGCGGGAGAGGTTCGGAGACCCAGTACTTC
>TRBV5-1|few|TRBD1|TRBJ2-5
CASSEPQGAEETQYF
TGCGCCAGCAGCGAACCCCAGGGGGCCGAGGAGACCCAGTACTTC